A selection of T cell receptor beta chains follows, all from one sample in a study of graft-versus-host responses after intestinal transplantation. Profiling relied on immunoSEQ multiplex PCR, and the TCRdb table lists in-frame clones only, not all of them. Here the sample spans some 11,000 clones, around four fifths being singletons. The sample consisted of PBMCs, taken roughly 130 days after transplant. All receptors derive from a human patient who received an intestinal transplant, so some T cells may come from the graft donor. Each CDR3 is given with its conserved first and last residue. D genes are given only for firm matches. Size values are once, few and many counts, or a class for expanded clones, and some rows have none.

D gene | clone size | J gene | CDR3 length | V gene | CDR3 DNA | CDR3 protein
NA | NA | TRBJ2-5 | 12 | TRBV30 | TGTGCCTGGAGCGGAGTTTGGGAGACCCAGTACTTC | CAWSGVWETQYF
NA | NA | TRBJ1-4 | 12 | TRBV6-5 | TGTGCCAGCAGTTACTTGGGGAAAAAACTGTTTTTT | CASSYLGKKLFF
TRBD1 | NA | TRBJ2-4 | 13 | TRBV6-1 | TGTGCCAGCAGTGAACGGGACAGGGACATTCAGTACTTC | CASSERDRDIQYF
TRBD2 | NA | TRBJ2-3 | 16 | TRBV4-2 | TGTGCCAGCAGCCAATTAGCGGGAGACGGGTCAGATACGCAGTATTTT | CASSQLAGDGSDTQYF
TRBD1 | NA | TRBJ1-2 | 15 | TRBV19 | TGTGCCAGTAGTCCATTTGTTGGGACAGATCGTGGCTACACCTTC | CASSPFVGTDRGYTF
TRBD2 | NA | TRBJ2-7 | 18 | TRBV4-1 | TGCGCCAGCAGCCAACCGGGACTAGCGGGAGGGTTCTCCTACGAGCAGTACTTC | CASSQPGLAGGFSYEQYF
NA | NA | TRBJ2-3 | 14 | TRBV5-4 | TGTGCCAGCAGCTCCGGTGGGTTTTTATATACGCAGTATTTT | CASSSGGFLYTQYF
TRBD2 | NA | TRBJ2-7 | 20 | TRBV6-1 | TGTGCCAGCAGTGAAGCGGTGGCAGGTTATACCAGCGGGAGACGGTACGAGCAGTACTTC | CASSEAVAGYTSGRRYEQYF
NA | NA | TRBJ2-1 | 16 | TRBV7-8 | TGTGCCAGCACTTCTGGAAGGGAGAGCTCCTACAATGAGCAGTTCTTC | CASTSGRESSYNEQFF
NA | NA | TRBJ1-1 | 12 | TRBV6-5 | TGTGCCAGCAAGAGACGGTACACTGAAGCTTTCTTT | CASKRRYTEAFF
TRBD2 | once | TRBJ2-1 | 15 | TRBV5-1 | TGCGCCAGCAGGGCTAGCGGGAGGCAAATCGATGAGCAGTTCTTC | CASRASGRQIDEQFF
NA | few | TRBJ2-5 | 13 | TRBV7-9 | TGTGCCAGCAGCCTCGCCGTACAAGAGACCCAGTACTTC | CASSLAVQETQYF
NA | NA | TRBJ2-5 | 11 | TRBV28 | TGTGCCAGCAGTTTAGGGGAGACCCAGTACTTC | CASSLGETQYF
TRBD1 | NA | TRBJ2-7 | 15 | TRBV19 | TGTGCCAGTAGCTTTGGGACAGGGGCCCACTACGAGCAGTACTTC | CASSFGTGAHYEQYF
NA | large | TRBJ2-2 | 12 | TRBV5-6 | TGTGCCAGCAGCGGCTGGACCGGGGAGCTGTTTTTT | CASSGWTGELFF
NA | NA | TRBJ2-5 | 16 | TRBV5-1 | TGCGCCAGCAGCCAACGGACAGTTATGTACCAAGAGACCCAGTACTTC | CASSQRTVMYQETQYF
NA | NA | TRBJ1-1 | 12 | TRBV28 | TGTGCCAGCAGTTTGGCGAGTGCTGAAGCTTTCTTT | CASSLASAEAFF
NA | NA | TRBJ1-2 | 9 | TRBV11-2 | TGTGCCAGCAGCCCAAGCTACACCTTC | CASSPSYTF
NA | NA | TRBJ2-7 | 10 | TRBV2 | TGTGCCAGCAGTGCTTACGAGCAGTACTTC | CASSAYEQYF
NA | NA | TRBJ1-2 | 11 | TRBV6-1 | TGTGCCAGCAGATTCCGATATGGCTACACCTTC | CASRFRYGYTF
NA | NA | TRBJ1-1 | 13 | TRBV28 | TGTGCCAGCAGTACCCCCGCGGCTATTGAAGCTTTCTTT | CASSTPAAIEAFF
TRBD2 | NA | TRBJ2-1 | 14 | TRBV7-7 | TGTGCTAGCAGCTTAGCGGGCAGGGAGAGTGAGCAGTTCTTC | CASSLAGRESEQFF
NA | NA | TRBJ1-2 | 14 | TRBV7-3 | TGTGCCAGCAGCTTATCGGTACAGGCACGTGGCTACACCTTC | CASSLSVQARGYTF
NA | NA | TRBJ2-1 | 14 | TRBV5-6 | TGTGCCAGCAGCTTGGGGCAAGGGTACAATGAGCAGTTCTTC | CASSLGQGYNEQFF
NA | NA | TRBJ2-5 | 13 | TRBV21-1 | TGTGCCGCAAAACTAGCGGGAGTCGAGACCCAGTACTTC | CAAKLAGVETQYF
TRBD1 | NA | TRBJ1-1 | 15 | TRBV4-3 | TGCGCCACCCGGACAGGACCACAGAGTAGCACTGAAGCTTTCTTT | CATRTGPQSSTEAFF
NA | NA | TRBJ2-3 | 14 | TRBV5-1 | TGCGCCAGCAGCTTTGTTGGTAGCACAGATACGCAGTATTTT | CASSFVGSTDTQYF
NA | NA | TRBJ2-3 | 16 | TRBV2 | TGTGCCAGCACCAGAGCCGGGCTTCGAGGCACAGATACGCAGTATTTT | CASTRAGLRGTDTQYF
NA | few | TRBJ2-5 | 13 | TRBV11-1 | TGTGCCAGCAGCTTAGTAACAGCTCCGACCCAGTACTTC | CASSLVTAPTQYF
NA | few | TRBJ1-3 | 12 | TRBV19 | TGTGCCAGTAGTGTTTCTGGAAACACCATATATTTT | CASSVSGNTIYF
NA | NA | TRBJ1-2 | 11 | TRBV20-1 | TGCAGTGCTTCGGCAATCCATGGCTACACCTTC | CSASAIHGYTF
NA | NA | TRBJ2-6 | 16 | TRBV18 | TGTGCCAGCTCACCCCGACAGGAAGCTGGGGCCAACGTCCTGACTTTC | CASSPRQEAGANVLTF
NA | few | TRBJ1-2 | 13 | TRBV5-6 | TGTGCCAGCAGCGGGGGGACGGTTTATGGCTACACCTTC | CASSGGTVYGYTF
NA | NA | TRBJ2-1 | 15 | TRBV7-7 | TGTGCTAGCAGCTTAGGGGGGGGTTGGCTCAATGAGCAGTTCTTC | CASSLGGGWLNEQFF
NA | NA | TRBJ2-4 | 17 | TRBV7-8 | TGTGCCAGCAGTCGCGCCCGACAGCAACCGGCCAAAAACATTCAGTACTTC | CASSRARQQPAKNIQYF
TRBD2 | few | TRBJ2-1 | 14 | TRBV6-5 | TGTGCCAGCACTCTAGCGGGAGAGGTAGGAGAGCAGTTCTTC | CASTLAGEVGEQFF
TRBD1 | once | TRBJ2-1 | 17 | TRBV12-5 | TGTGCTAGTGGTTGGGTGGTGGGACAGGGAGAAAACAATGAGCAGTTCTTC | CASGWVVGQGENNEQFF
TRBD2 | NA | TRBJ2-3 | 17 | TRBV7-9 | TGTGCCAGCAGCTTAGGCGATGGCGGGAGGGCCACAGATACGCAGTATTTT | CASSLGDGGRATDTQYF
TRBD1 | NA | TRBJ2-7 | 15 | TRBV6-5 | TGTGCCAGCTGCCTGAGGACAGGGGGGATCTACGAGCAGTACTTC | CASCLRTGGIYEQYF
NA | NA | TRBJ2-3 | 13 | TRBV6-5 | TGTGCCAGCAGTTACCTGAGCACAGATACGCAGTATTTT | CASSYLSTDTQYF
NA | NA | TRBJ2-7 | 16 | TRBV27 | TGTGCCAGCAGTTTATACGCTGGAGGGGGAAAGAGCGAGCAGTACTTC | CASSLYAGGGKSEQYF
NA | NA | TRBJ2-7 | 16 | TRBV21-1 | TGTGCCAGCAGCAAAGGGGCCACAGGGGGAGGGTACGAGCAGTACTTC | CASSKGATGGGYEQYF
TRBD2 | once | TRBJ2-7 | 12 | TRBV2 | TGTGCCAGCAGTGGTAGCGGGAGGGAAGATTGCTTC | CASSGSGREDCF
NA | once | TRBJ2-2 | 13 | TRBV6-5 | TGTGCCAGCAGCCGAGTGATTGGCGGGGAGCTGTTTTTT | CASSRVIGGELFF
NA | NA | TRBJ2-1 | 13 | TRBV6-1 | TGTGCCAGCATGATGGGGGAGAGCAATGAGCAGTTCTTC | CASMMGESNEQFF
NA | NA | TRBJ1-1 | 13 | TRBV5-1 | TGCGCCAGCAGCTTGGGAAGTCCTGGGGAAGCTTTCTTT | CASSLGSPGEAFF
NA | NA | TRBJ2-7 | 11 | TRBV27 | TGTGCCAGCAGTTCGACAGGTCATTTGGACTTC | CASSSTGHLDF
NA | NA | TRBJ1-5 | 13 | TRBV30 | TGTGCCTGGAGTGTACATAGCAATCAGCCCCAGCATTTT | CAWSVHSNQPQHF